Sequencing of this T cell receptor beta chain was carried out in a study of identical twins (dated by TCRdb to 2015 to 2016). With respect to the entire study: To test whether fetal clonotypes persist, the study used deep sequencing on TCR alpha and beta repertoires from monozygotic twins, unrelated adults of various ages, and cord blood. To rule out contamination, replicate twin experiments were performed at different times with different library preparation protocols. The paper's findings and limits, for the study overall: Excess twin sharing in beta out-of-frame sequences was weaker because fewer shared sequences lowered the signal-to-noise ratio. Because the same donors could not be followed over many years, the conclusions depended on cross-sectional statistical analysis. Fewer insertions were carried by abundant cord blood beta clonotypes, a similar but weaker trend appeared in young adult naive repertoires, and no such trend appeared in memory repertoires. Compared with coincidental sharing between unrelated individuals, out-of-frame TCR alpha sequences shared between twins had an excess of sequences with low generation probability. Invariant T cells such as MAIT and iNKT could partly confound zero-insertion analyses, although diverse VJ usage argued against such confounding for most clonotypes. Recombination models systematically underestimated out-of-frame TCR alpha sharing in monozygotic twins but agreed with sharing between unrelated individuals.

Libraries were prepared through 5' RACE. The data were produced on an Illumina HiSeq 2000. A universal primer binding site was introduced by template switching, and a unique molecular identifier was present in the final cDNA, enabling accurate counting of TCR cDNA molecules. Specific primers in the conserved constant-segment region were used to synthesize first-strand cDNA for the TCR alpha and beta chains. To control for contamination, every cDNA library was double barcoded, receiving both a SMART-Mk sample barcode and Illumina barcodes. Two successive PCR steps introduced TruSeq adapter sequences along with Illumina sample barcodes. The TCR alpha and beta cDNA libraries were sequenced on the Illumina HiSeq platform using custom primers. The authors processed their data as follows. MiGEC was used to process raw reads and extract unique molecular identifiers, and MiXCR was used to find CDR3 positions. For each individual, recombination models were inferred using an EM algorithm with the repgenHMM and IGoR tools. Shared clonotypes were analyzed with the tcR package in R, and sharing was normalized by the product of cloneset sizes. To study raw recombination free of thymic and clonal selection effects, out-of-frame nonproductive sequences were analyzed. TCRdb trimmed public reads at Q25 via fastp, called clones via MiXCR and kept in-frame beta chains. Every distinct CDR3 protein forms one entry, paired with its most common genes and DNA. The V and J calls, along with clone size, are taken from TCRdb and not from the paper's own processing. In all, the sample holds hundreds of thousands of distinct CDR3 sequences, and around 6.1% of those were seen once. The top ten clonotypes cover under 2% of the sample.

This clonotype was seen a handful of times. The antigen this receptor binds is unknown. No base quality values were provided; no much bigger clone lies one nucleotide off. All donors were healthy Caucasians. Three unrelated non-twin adults were additionally sequenced: a male aged 18 to 30, a male aged 50 to 59 and a female aged 50 to 59. Using Miltenyi CD45RO+ enrichment and human naive T-cell isolation kits, memory (CD45RO+) and naive T cells were isolated from PBMC. The CDR1 and CDR2 encoded by the germline V gene (reference sequence) are DFQATT and SNEGSKA. From its cysteine to its phenylalanine, the CDR3 spans 12 amino acids. Only CDR3 DNA remains: 36 bases, in frame from the first base.

The sample was naive T cells sorted from blood. The cell subset or site label on this specimen signifies: cells isolated with a human naive T-cell isolation kit. This receptor was obtained from a man aged 18 to 30 in good health. The chain is made from TRBV20-1 and TRBJ1-4, with the D gene too uncertain to name. This receptor has the CDR3 CGVATLDEKLFF. The DNA sequence is TGCGGGGTAGCCACCCTTGATGAAAAACTGTTTTTT.